This T cell receptor (beta chain) comes out of a study of blood T cell repertoires in COVID-19. Profiling relied on immunoSEQ multiplex PCR, and the TCRdb table lists in-frame clones only, not all of them. The data show 200,000 to 250,000 clones, roughly four fifths seen once. V lost 3 bases, J lost 6 bases, and 9 bases lay in between. Germline V gene sequence: CDR1 MNHEY, CDR2 SVGEGT. This CDR3 comprises 12 residues. This clone has a count of ten or more. The sequenced sample was peripheral blood. The sequence came from a woman in her 70s with acute or convalescent COVID-19. The genes are TRBV6-2 or TRBV6-3 and TRBJ2-7; D gene ambiguous. The CDR3 reads CASSYHRSEQYF. The CDR3 nucleotides read TGTGCCAGCAGTTATCACCGGTCCGAGCAGTACTTC.